Listed below are T cell receptor beta chains from one sample, sequenced in a study of T-cell reconstitution after alpha-beta-depleted transplantation in children. TCRdb reprocessed the PCR reads via MiXCR and lists one record per CDR3 protein. The sample lists around 700,000 distinct CDR3 sequences, over 10% occurring once. Sequences were derived from PBMCs, sampled before TCRalphabeta/CD19-depleted stem cell transplant. Receptors were obtained from a girl aged 2-10 years with congenital amegakaryocytic thrombocytopenia, due to receive a stem cell transplant. The conserved cysteine and the conserved F or W are not part of the CDR3 here. Each record gives: J gene, V gene, CDR3 protein.

j_call: TRBJ2-3
v_call: TRBV15
cdr3_aa: ATKGGSSDTQY

j_call: TRBJ1-1
v_call: TRBV6-1
cdr3_aa: ASSEWDRGTEAF

j_call: TRBJ1-2
v_call: TRBV20-1
cdr3_aa: SARTRDGFDGYT

j_call: TRBJ1-2
v_call: TRBV5-1
cdr3_aa: ASSPGPPDDYT

j_call: TRBJ1-2
v_call: TRBV18
cdr3_aa: ASWDRVYGYT

j_call: TRBJ2-3
v_call: TRBV5-1
cdr3_aa: ASSSPGLAGGITDTQY

j_call: TRBJ2-7
v_call: TRBV20-1
cdr3_aa: SASQQGRGYEQY

j_call: TRBJ2-3
v_call: TRBV27
cdr3_aa: ASRLAGIGDTQY

j_call: TRBJ2-1
v_call: TRBV6-1
cdr3_aa: ASSQGGSSYNEQF

j_call: TRBJ1-5
v_call: TRBV20-1
cdr3_aa: SAARGRRDQPQH

j_call: TRBJ2-7
v_call: TRBV20-1
cdr3_aa: SARVAGGPGFSYEQY

j_call: TRBJ2-7
v_call: TRBV10-2
cdr3_aa: ASGGHEQY

j_call: TRBJ2-7
v_call: TRBV12-3/TRBV12-4
cdr3_aa: ASTHAGRNEQY

j_call: TRBJ2-7
v_call: TRBV11-2
cdr3_aa: ASSSRQGAYH

j_call: TRBJ2-1
v_call: TRBV6-5
cdr3_aa: ASGAGRYNEQF

j_call: TRBJ1-2
v_call: TRBV3-1
cdr3_aa: ASSQDGQGVGYGYT

j_call: TRBJ2-6
v_call: TRBV2
cdr3_aa: ASSQTGGAGANVLT

j_call: TRBJ2-7
v_call: TRBV7-8
cdr3_aa: ASSHRQIEQY

j_call: TRBJ2-5
v_call: TRBV6-5
cdr3_aa: ASSYLPGLAESQETQY

j_call: TRBJ2-5
v_call: TRBV25-1
cdr3_aa: ASSEWSSETQY

j_call: TRBJ2-5
v_call: TRBV5-1
cdr3_aa: ASSLALAGGPEETQY

j_call: TRBJ2-1
v_call: TRBV29-1
cdr3_aa: SVDPGLAGGASSAYNEQF

j_call: TRBJ2-5
v_call: TRBV12-3/TRBV12-4
cdr3_aa: ASSQRRYQETQY

j_call: TRBJ2-2
v_call: TRBV20-1
cdr3_aa: SARTSGRGELF

j_call: TRBJ2-1
v_call: TRBV5-1
cdr3_aa: ASSLVVSNEQF

j_call: TRBJ2-1
v_call: TRBV30
cdr3_aa: AWSREYGDNEQF

j_call: TRBJ2-3
v_call: TRBV12-3/TRBV12-4
cdr3_aa: ASSPGGVGTDTQY

j_call: TRBJ2-7
v_call: TRBV7-9
cdr3_aa: ASSLFWGQGAYEQY

j_call: TRBJ2-1
v_call: TRBV12-3/TRBV12-4
cdr3_aa: ASSSPGLAGEV

j_call: TRBJ2-3
v_call: TRBV18
cdr3_aa: ASSSGLIIQDTQY

j_call: TRBJ2-3
v_call: TRBV29-1
cdr3_aa: SVESGTSSSTDTQY

j_call: TRBJ2-7
v_call: TRBV20-1
cdr3_aa: SARQGTTTGEQY

j_call: TRBJ2-3
v_call: TRBV7-9
cdr3_aa: ASSFSTTSTDTQY

j_call: TRBJ2-1
v_call: TRBV5-1
cdr3_aa: ASSLEVSPPNEQF

j_call: TRBJ1-2
v_call: TRBV30
cdr3_aa: AWSVSGRAGGYT

j_call: TRBJ1-1
v_call: TRBV10-2
cdr3_aa: ASSESGGGGTEAF

j_call: TRBJ2-1
v_call: TRBV20-1
cdr3_aa: SALRGLAGLSNEQF

j_call: TRBJ2-1
v_call: TRBV5-1
cdr3_aa: ASSPPKGDTYNEQF

j_call: TRBJ2-2
v_call: TRBV5-1
cdr3_aa: ASSSPGLAGGLTGELF

j_call: TRBJ2-1
v_call: TRBV20-1
cdr3_aa: SASGTTSYNEQF

j_call: TRBJ1-5
v_call: TRBV20-1
cdr3_aa: SASMGNQPQH

j_call: TRBJ1-4
v_call: TRBV5-1
cdr3_aa: ASSRVSGMGEKLF

j_call: TRBJ2-3
v_call: TRBV28
cdr3_aa: ASSLGVGPTGDTQY

j_call: TRBJ2-1
v_call: TRBV9
cdr3_aa: ASSSWTSETNEQF

j_call: TRBJ2-3
v_call: TRBV20-1
cdr3_aa: SARDPDIADTQY

j_call: TRBJ2-4
v_call: TRBV24-1
cdr3_aa: ADSLANIQY

j_call: TRBJ2-4
v_call: TRBV3-1
cdr3_aa: ASSQELGGLSKNIQY

j_call: TRBJ1-2
v_call: TRBV5-1
cdr3_aa: ASSDGTVANYGYT

j_call: TRBJ2-2
v_call: TRBV12-3/TRBV12-4
cdr3_aa: ASSLSEGLF

j_call: TRBJ2-1
v_call: TRBV12-3/TRBV12-4
cdr3_aa: ASSLVSWGSEQF